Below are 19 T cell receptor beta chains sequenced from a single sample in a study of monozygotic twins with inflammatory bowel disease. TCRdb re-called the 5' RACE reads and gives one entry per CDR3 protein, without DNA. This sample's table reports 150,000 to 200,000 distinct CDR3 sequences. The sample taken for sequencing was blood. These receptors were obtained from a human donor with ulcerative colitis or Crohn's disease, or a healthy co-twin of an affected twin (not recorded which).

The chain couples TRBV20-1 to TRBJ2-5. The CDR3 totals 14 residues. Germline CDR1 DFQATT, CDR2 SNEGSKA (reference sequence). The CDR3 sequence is CSARDFMRRETQYF.

CDR3 sequence: CASGKAQGFGNTIYF. This chain joins TRBV12-3 or TRBV12-4 and TRBJ1-3; TCRdb designates TRBD1, a call that cannot be tested without DNA. This CDR3 comprises 15 residues.

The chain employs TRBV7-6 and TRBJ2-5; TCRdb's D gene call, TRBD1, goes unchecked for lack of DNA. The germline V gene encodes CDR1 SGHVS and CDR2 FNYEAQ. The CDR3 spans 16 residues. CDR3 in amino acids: CASSRGRQGLQETQYF.

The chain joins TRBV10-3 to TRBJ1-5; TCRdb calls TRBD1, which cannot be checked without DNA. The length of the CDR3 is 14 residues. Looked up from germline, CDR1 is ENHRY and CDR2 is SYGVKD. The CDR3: CAISEQGEYQPQHF.

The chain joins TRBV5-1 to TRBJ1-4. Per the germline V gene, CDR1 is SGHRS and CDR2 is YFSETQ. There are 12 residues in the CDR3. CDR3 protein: CASSSGNEKLFF.

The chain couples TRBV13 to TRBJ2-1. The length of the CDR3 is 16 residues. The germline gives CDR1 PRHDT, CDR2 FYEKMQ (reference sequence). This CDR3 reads CASSLGQLSFPNEQFF.

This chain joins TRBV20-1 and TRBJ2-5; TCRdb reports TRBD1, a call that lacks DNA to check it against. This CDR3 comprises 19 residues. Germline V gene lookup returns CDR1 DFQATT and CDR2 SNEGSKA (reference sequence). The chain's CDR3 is CSASLLGTDRVEAEETQYF.

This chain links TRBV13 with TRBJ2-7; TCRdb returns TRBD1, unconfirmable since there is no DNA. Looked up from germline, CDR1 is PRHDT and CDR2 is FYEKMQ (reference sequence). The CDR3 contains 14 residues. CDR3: CASTSGTGTYEQYF.

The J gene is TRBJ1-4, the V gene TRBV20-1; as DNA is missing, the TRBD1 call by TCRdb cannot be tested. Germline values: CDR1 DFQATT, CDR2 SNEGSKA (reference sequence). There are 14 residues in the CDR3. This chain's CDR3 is CSARDQGTAEKLFF.

The CDR3 sequence: CASISDREGDTQYF. The rearrangement joins TRBV6-2 or TRBV6-3 to TRBJ2-3; TCRdb's D gene call, TRBD2, goes unchecked for lack of DNA. The CDR3 is 14 residues long. CDR1 is MNHEY and CDR2 is SVGEGT in the germline V gene.

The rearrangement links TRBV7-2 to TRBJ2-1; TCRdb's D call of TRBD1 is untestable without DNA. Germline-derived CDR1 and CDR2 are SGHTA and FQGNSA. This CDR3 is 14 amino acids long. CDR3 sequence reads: CASTQGQSYNEQFF.

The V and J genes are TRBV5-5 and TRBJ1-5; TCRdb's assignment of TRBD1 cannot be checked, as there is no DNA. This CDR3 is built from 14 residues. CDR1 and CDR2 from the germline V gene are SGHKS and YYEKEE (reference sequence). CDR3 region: CASSLAQGGQPQHF. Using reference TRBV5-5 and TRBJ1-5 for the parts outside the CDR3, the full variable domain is DAGVTQSPTHLIKTRGQQVTLRCSPISGHKSVSWYQQVLGQGPQFIFQYYEKEERGRGNFPDRFSARQFPNYSSELNVNALLLGDSALYLCASSLAQGGQPQHFGDGTRLSIL.

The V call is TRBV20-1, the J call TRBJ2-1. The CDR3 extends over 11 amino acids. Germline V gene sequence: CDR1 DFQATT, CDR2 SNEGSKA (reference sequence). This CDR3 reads CSASLGNEQFF.

The CDR3 is CASSEWETGDHNEQFF. V and J are TRBV6-4 and TRBJ2-1; TCRdb lists TRBD1, though no DNA is available to test this call. The CDR3 is 16 residues long. Germline assignment: CDR1 MRHNA and CDR2 SNTAGT.

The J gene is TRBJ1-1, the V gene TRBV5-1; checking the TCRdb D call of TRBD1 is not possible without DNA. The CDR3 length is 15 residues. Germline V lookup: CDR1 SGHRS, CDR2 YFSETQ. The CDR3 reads CASSSPTADNTEAFF.

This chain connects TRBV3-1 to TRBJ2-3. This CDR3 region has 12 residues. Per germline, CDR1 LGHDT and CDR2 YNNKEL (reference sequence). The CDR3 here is CASSQAEDTQYF.

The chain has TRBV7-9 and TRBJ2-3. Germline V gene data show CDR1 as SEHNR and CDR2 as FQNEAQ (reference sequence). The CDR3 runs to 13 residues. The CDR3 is CASSPQSTDTQYF.

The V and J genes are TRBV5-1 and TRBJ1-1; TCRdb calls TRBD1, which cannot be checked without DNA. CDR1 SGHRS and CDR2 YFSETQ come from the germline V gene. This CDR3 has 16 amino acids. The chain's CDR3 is CASSLAAGGLNTEAFF.

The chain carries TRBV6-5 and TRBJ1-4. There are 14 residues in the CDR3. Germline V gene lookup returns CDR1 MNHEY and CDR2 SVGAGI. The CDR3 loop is CASSYSQAGRELFF.